The 25 T cell receptor beta chains below come from one sample, sequenced in a study of cytomegalovirus exposure and HLA in healthy donors. Amplification used 60 Vbeta primers and 13 Jbeta primers. Only in-frame clones appear in the TCRdb table, and some are missing; sequencing was by immunoSEQ multiplex PCR. The data contain tens of thousands of clones, under 80% of them seen just once; the ten biggest clones take up 4.9%. Sequenced sample: PBMCs. These receptors all come from a man aged 55 to 69 in good health and CMV-seropositive.

The chain joins TRBV19 to TRBJ2-1; D possibly corresponds to TRBD1 (6 bases). The germline V gene encodes CDR1 LNHDA and CDR2 SQIVND (reference sequence). This CDR3 contains 14 residues. With 4 bases removed from V and 6 bases from J, the gap between germline ends came to 13 bases. CDR3 residues: CASSTLQGINEQFF. CDR3 in DNA: TGTGCCAGTAGTACCCTACAGGGAATCAATGAGCAGTTCTTC.

V usage is TRBV19 and J usage is TRBJ1-1; 10 positions agree with TRBD1. Germline values: CDR1 LNHDA, CDR2 SQIVND (reference sequence). The length of the CDR3 is 13 residues. After removal of 7 bases from V and 3 bases from J, the junction contained 2 bases not matched to a gene. The CDR3 DNA reads TGTGCCAGTAAAGGACAGGGGGACACTGAAGCTTTCTTT. Translation: CASKGQGDTEAFF.

This chain uses TRBV7-9 with TRBJ1-1, with 10 positions matching TRBD1. The V gene's germline CDR1 is SEHNR and CDR2 FQNEAQ (reference sequence). V was clipped by 8 bases and J by 6 bases; unmatched bases: 9. The CDR3 is 14 residues long. The CDR3 region is CASGTGQGGSEAFF. The CDR3 bases are TGTGCCAGCGGGACCGGACAGGGGGGATCTGAAGCTTTCTTT.

This clone was seen just once. This chain's CDR3 is CASKEELAKNIQYF. The CDR3 nucleotides are TGTGCCAGCAAGGAGGAACTAGCCAAAAACATTCAGTACTTC. The V and J genes are TRBV28 and TRBJ2-4, with D perhaps TRBD2 (5 bases). This CDR3 spans 14 amino acids. CDR1 MDHEN and CDR2 SYDVKM come from the germline V gene. The germline V and J ends were trimmed by 7 bases and 0 bases, with 10 bases remaining between them.

A few counts support this clone. Other DNA sequences of this sample code for an identical CDR3. The chain joins TRBV7-2 to TRBJ2-7; 7 bases are shared with TRBD2. The germline V gene encodes CDR1 SGHTA and CDR2 FQGNSA. The J segment lost 3 bases and the V segment lost 5 bases, leaving 7 bases of the junction unmatched. The CDR3 length is 14 residues. The CDR3 nucleotides are TGTGCCAGCAGCCCATCAAGCGGGGTCTACGAGCAGTACTTC. Translation gives CASSPSSGVYEQYF. Full variable domain (outside the CDR3, taken from reference TRBV7-2 and TRBJ2-7): GAGVSQSPSNKVTEKGKDVELRCDPISGHTALYWYRQSLGQGLEFLIYFQGNSAPDKSGLPSDRFSAERTGGSVSTLTIQRTQQEDSAVYLCASSPSSGVYEQYFGPGTRLTVT.

This clone has just one count. The chain recombines TRBV2 with TRBJ1-1; D is perhaps TRBD1 (5 bases). Germline assignment: CDR1 SNHLY and CDR2 FYNNEI. V was shortened by 6 bases and J by 1 base, with 9 bases between the two germline ends. The CDR3 is made up of 13 amino acids. CDR3 sequence (DNA): TGTGCCAGCAGATGGACAAGGAACACTGAAGCTTTCTTT. It specifies CASRWTRNTEAFF.

V is TRBV5-3 and J is TRBJ2-7; 14 bases agree with TRBD2. TRBV5-3 is reported as an ORF; its role is uncertain. This CDR3 spans 15 amino acids. The CDR3 DNA follows: TGTGCCAGAGGTCCTCTGGGACTAGCGGGAGTCCCGAGGGGGGTC. Amino acids: CARGPLGLAGVPRGV.

The V and J genes are TRBV4-1 and TRBJ2-7; 10 nucleotides agree with TRBD2. The CDR3 has 15 amino acids. J lost 1 base, V lost 3 bases, and 3 bases had no gene match. CDR1 is MGHRA, CDR2 YSYEKL, per germline. This CDR3 is CASSHRAGGSYEQYF. CDR3 in DNA: TGCGCCAGCAGCCACAGAGCGGGGGGGTCCTACGAGCAGTACTTC.

This clone was seen a handful of times. This chain links TRBV7-3 with TRBJ2-1, with 7 bases matching TRBD1. The germline CDR1 and CDR2 sequences are SGHTA and FQGTGA. The CDR3 contains 15 residues. V gave up 5 bases and J gave up 4 bases; unmatched junction bases: 8. Written as DNA, the CDR3 is TGTGCCAGCAGCCCCTCCGGGACAGAGTACAATGAGCAGTTCTTC. It translates to CASSPSGTEYNEQFF.

This chain joins TRBV7-9 and TRBJ1-3; D not certain. The ends were cut back, 5 bases at V and 0 bases at J, with 11 bases in the middle. Germline assignment: CDR1 SEHNR and CDR2 FQNEAQ (reference sequence). This CDR3 has 15 residues. DNA for the CDR3: TGTGCCAGCAGCGCACAGATGCTCTCTGGAAACACCATATATTTT. Protein: CASSAQMLSGNTIYF.

The chain employs TRBV6-6 and TRBJ2-2; TRBD1 matches at 9 bases. This CDR3 is built from 14 residues. V trimming: 4 bases; J trimming: 10 bases; junction bases outside the gene matches: 7. Germline V CDR1 and CDR2: MNHNY, SVGAGI (reference sequence). This CDR3 is CASSSRDRVKELFF. The CDR3 DNA sequence: TGTGCCAGCAGTTCACGGGACAGGGTGAAGGAGCTGTTTTTT.

The chain carries TRBV7-2 and TRBJ1-5; 8 bases fit TRBD1. The V gene end was trimmed by 2 bases and the J gene end by 4 bases; junction bases not matched to a gene: 1. CDR3 size: 14 residues. The germline V gene encodes CDR1 SGHTA and CDR2 FQGNSA. The CDR3 is CASSLRQGNQPQHF. CDR3 nucleotides: TGTGCCAGCAGCTTACGACAGGGGAATCAGCCCCAGCATTTT.

CDR3 nucleotides: TGCGCCAGCAGCTTGCCGGGTATTAATGAAAAACTGTTTTTT. Its protein product is CASSLPGINEKLFF. This chain uses TRBV5-1 with TRBJ1-4; D is undetermined. Germline CDR1 SGHRS, CDR2 YFSETQ. The CDR3 contains 14 residues. With 1 base removed from V and 4 bases from J, the gap between germline ends came to 8 bases.

The rearrangement joins TRBV27 to TRBJ2-1, with D unresolved. CDR3 length: 13 residues. The germline V gene has CDR1 MNHEY and CDR2 SMNVEV (reference sequence). V was trimmed by 3 bases and J by 9 bases, leaving 12 bases between them. The CDR3 region is CASSFSGFGEQFF. The CDR3 nucleotides read TGTGCCAGCAGTTTTTCAGGTTTTGGTGAGCAGTTCTTC.

This clone came up once. This chain connects TRBV19 to TRBJ2-5; 12 bases are shared with TRBD2. The trim removed 5 bases at V and 1 base at J, leaving 8 bases unmatched. Germline CDR1 reads LNHDA; CDR2 reads SQIVND (reference sequence). This CDR3 comprises 17 residues. CDR3 in amino acids: CASSQRTSGMLQETQYF. DNA of the CDR3: TGTGCCAGTAGTCAAAGGACTAGCGGGATGCTCCAAGAGACCCAGTACTTC.

The V gene is TRBV28, the J gene TRBJ1-5, with a possible D match to TRBD1 (5 bases). The CDR3 covers 14 residues. Per germline, CDR1 MDHEN and CDR2 SYDVKM. Trimming stripped 6 bases from V and 2 bases from J, with 11 bases between. In DNA form, the CDR3 reads TGTGCCAGCAGACCGAACAGGCGCAATCAGCCCCAGCATTTT. The encoded protein is CASRPNRRNQPQHF.

This clone was seen a few times. This chain connects TRBV27 to TRBJ1-4; 7 nucleotides line up with TRBD1. The CDR3 covers 14 residues. Germline CDR1 MNHEY, CDR2 SMNVEV (reference sequence). The V segment lost 8 bases and the J segment 9 bases; nucleotides outside the gene matches: 12. Written as DNA, the CDR3 is TGTGCCAGCGGGGCAGGGGGTGAGGTTAAAAAACTGTTTTTT. Amino acids: CASGAGGEVKKLFF.

This clone was found once. The chain recombines TRBV9 with TRBJ2-2; the D gene is possibly TRBD1 (5 bases). Per the germline V gene, CDR1 is SGDLS and CDR2 is YYNGEE. Deletions cut 0 bases from V and 5 bases from J, with 8 bases between. This CDR3 is built from 14 residues. This chain's CDR3 is CASSVVGQTGELFF. DNA of the CDR3: TGTGCCAGCAGCGTAGTAGGACAAACCGGGGAGCTGTTTTTT.

The V and J genes are TRBV6-5 and TRBJ2-7; 9 bases line up with TRBD1. The V segment lost 6 bases and the J segment 4 bases; nucleotides outside the gene matches: 7. Germline CDR1 MNHEY, CDR2 SVGAGI. The CDR3 spans 14 residues. Here the CDR3 DNA reads TGTGCCAGCAGCCGGGGGACAGGGAGGTACGAGCAGTACTTC. Encoded protein: CASSRGTGRYEQYF.

This clone was seen only a few times. The chain joins TRBV5-4 to TRBJ1-1, with 7 bases matching TRBD1. The CDR3 sequence is 14 residues long. With V trimmed by 4 bases and J by 3 bases, 6 bases remained unmatched. The germline V gene encodes CDR1 SGHNT and CDR2 YYREEE (reference sequence). The CDR3 loop is CASSPEGADTEAFF. As DNA, the CDR3 is TGTGCCAGCAGCCCGGAGGGGGCGGACACTGAAGCTTTCTTT.

This clone was counted between two and nine times. V and J are TRBV4-3 and TRBJ1-3; weak D call: TRBD1 (5 bases). Per germline, CDR1 LGHNA and CDR2 YSLEER. The V gene lost 0 bases and the J gene lost 0 bases, with 12 bases spanning the gap. The CDR3 covers 17 residues. In nucleotides, the CDR3 is TGCGCCAGCAGCCAAGAAGTTCGGGGGACCTCTGGAAACACCATATATTTT. Translation: CASSQEVRGTSGNTIYF.

This chain connects TRBV4-3 to TRBJ1-2; tentative D call: TRBD1 (5 bases). The CDR3 runs to 14 residues. V was pared by 3 bases and J by 4 bases, with 12 bases between. CDR1 and CDR2 from the germline V gene are LGHNA and YSLEER. For the CDR3, the DNA is TGCGCCAGCAGCCATTTACTGGGGGGCTATGGCTACACCTTC. This encodes CASSHLLGGYGYTF.

The chain couples TRBV7-6 to TRBJ2-3; 10 bases are a match to TRBD2. In germline, CDR1 is SGHVS, CDR2 FNYEAQ. The CDR3 length is 16 residues. Trimming took 1 base from V and 6 from J; bases not matched to a gene: 7. CDR3 region: CASSLGLAGAQDTQYF. CDR3 sequence (DNA): TGTGCCAGCAGCTTAGGTCTAGCGGGGGCACAGGATACGCAGTATTTT.

A single count supports this clone. This chain joins TRBV28 and TRBJ2-5, with D maybe TRBD1 (6 bases). V lost 7 bases and J 4 bases, leaving 13 bases between the germline ends. The CDR3 is 13 residues long. The germline V gene has CDR1 MDHEN and CDR2 SYDVKM. The CDR3 DNA reads TGTGCCAGCACACAGGGTCTACGAGAGACCCAGTACTTC. It encodes CASTQGLRETQYF. Full variable domain (rest looked up from reference TRBV28 and TRBJ2-5): DVKVTQSSRYLVKRTGEKVFLECVQDMDHENMFWYRQDPGLGLRLIYFSYDVKMKEKGDIPEGYSVSREKKERFSLILESASTNQTSMYLCASTQGLRETQYFGPGTRLLVL.

V usage is TRBV4-1 and J usage is TRBJ2-3; TRBD2 is a possible D gene (5 bases). Germline CDR1 MGHRA, CDR2 YSYEKL. There are 15 residues in the CDR3. V was shortened by 2 bases and J by 4 bases, with 13 bases between the two germline ends. The CDR3 DNA follows: TGCGCCAGCAGCCAAACCAAAGCGGTGGCAGATACGCAGTATTTT. Translating gives CASSQTKAVADTQYF.